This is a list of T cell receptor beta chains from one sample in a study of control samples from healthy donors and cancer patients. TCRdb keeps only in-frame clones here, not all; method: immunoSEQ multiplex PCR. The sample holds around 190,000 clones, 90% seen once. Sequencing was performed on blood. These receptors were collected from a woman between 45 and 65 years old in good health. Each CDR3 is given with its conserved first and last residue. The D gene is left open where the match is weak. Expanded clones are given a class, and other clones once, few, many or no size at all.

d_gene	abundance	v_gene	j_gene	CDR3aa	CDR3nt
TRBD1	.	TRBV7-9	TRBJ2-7	CASEDRDEQYF	TGTGCCAGCGAGGACAGGGACGAGCAGTACTTC
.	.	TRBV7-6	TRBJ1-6	CASSPRTASYNSPLHF	TGTGCCAGCAGCCCTAGGACGGCCTCCTATAATTCACCCCTCCACTTT
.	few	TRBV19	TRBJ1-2	CASSIGPITTHGYTF	TGTGCCAGTAGTATCGGACCAATAACTACGCATGGCTACACCTTC
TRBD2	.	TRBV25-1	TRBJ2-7	CASRNSGSYEQYF	TGTGCCAGCAGGAATAGCGGGAGCTACGAGCAGTACTTC
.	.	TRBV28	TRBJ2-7	CATPYERYF	TGTGCCACCCCCTACGAGAGGTACTTC
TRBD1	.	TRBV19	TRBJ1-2	CASNMGQLYGYTF	TGTGCCAGCAACATGGGACAGCTCTATGGCTACACCTTC
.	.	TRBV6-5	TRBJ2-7	CASSYSRAQVDEQYF	TGTGCCAGCAGTTACTCGAGGGCGCAGGTGGACGAGCAGTACTTC
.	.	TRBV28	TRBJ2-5	CASSNQLSQETQYF	TGTGCCAGCAGCAACCAATTATCCCAGGAGACCCAGTACTTC
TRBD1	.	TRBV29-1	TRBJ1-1	CSGQGASEAFF	TGCAGCGGACAGGGGGCCAGTGAAGCTTTCTTT
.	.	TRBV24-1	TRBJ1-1	CATTEGGRGEAFF	TGTGCCACCACAGAGGGGGGCCGCGGAGAAGCTTTCTTT
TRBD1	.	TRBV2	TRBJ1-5	CASRLGQGRNIPQHF	TGTGCCAGCAGGCTTGGACAGGGCCGAAATATCCCCCAGCATTTT
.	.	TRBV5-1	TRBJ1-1	CASSLSTTEAFF	TGCGCCAGCAGCTTGAGTACCACTGAAGCTTTCTTT
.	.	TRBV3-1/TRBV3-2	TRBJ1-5	CASSQSQGNQPQHF	TGTGCCAGCAGCCAAAGTCAAGGGAATCAGCCCCAGCATTTT
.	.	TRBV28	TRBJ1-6	CASSLGHLNSPLHF	TGTGCCAGCAGTTTGGGACACTTAAATTCACCCCTCCACTTT
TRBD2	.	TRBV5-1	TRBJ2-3	CASSGPSGGHTDTQYF	TGCGCCAGCAGCGGGCCTAGCGGGGGCCACACAGATACGCAGTATTTT
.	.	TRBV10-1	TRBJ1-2	CASTPSGLYGYTF	TGCGCCAGCACCCCGAGCGGTCTCTATGGCTACACCTTC
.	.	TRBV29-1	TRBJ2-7	CSVRGPYEQYF	TGCAGCGTTCGGGGACCCTACGAGCAGTACTTC
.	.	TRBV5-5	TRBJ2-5	CASLSSPIEQETQYF	TGTGCCAGCCTATCGAGTCCAATCGAGCAAGAGACCCAGTACTTC
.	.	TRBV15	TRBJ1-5	CATSRDRENDNQPQHF	TGTGCCACCAGCAGAGACAGGGAAAACGACAATCAGCCCCAGCATTTT
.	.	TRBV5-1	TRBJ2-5	CASSLEGGVGETQYF	TGCGCCAGCAGCTTGGAGGGGGGCGTAGGGGAGACCCAGTACTTC
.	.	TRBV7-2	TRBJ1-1	CASSLENVRFRGEAFF	TGTGCCAGCAGCTTAGAGAACGTTCGGTTTAGGGGTGAAGCTTTCTTT
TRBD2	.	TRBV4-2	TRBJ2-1	CASSQGGTSGTPLGNEQFF	TGTGCCAGCAGCCAAGGAGGGACTAGCGGGACCCCCCTCGGCAATGAGCAGTTCTTC
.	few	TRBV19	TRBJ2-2	CASTPMGDAGELFF	TGTGCCAGTACTCCTATGGGGGATGCCGGGGAGCTGTTTTTT
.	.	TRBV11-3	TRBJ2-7	CASSLDPSRAYEQYF	TGTGCCAGCAGCTTAGATCCCAGCCGAGCCTACGAGCAGTACTTC
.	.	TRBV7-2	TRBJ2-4	CASRSTAKNIQYF	TGTGCCAGCAGGAGTACAGCCAAAAACATTCAGTACTTC
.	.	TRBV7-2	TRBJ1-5	CASAPGLGNQPQHF	TGTGCCAGCGCGCCCGGATTGGGCAATCAGCCCCAGCATTTT
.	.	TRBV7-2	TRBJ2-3	CASSSTLGDSDTQYF	TGTGCCAGCAGTTCAACGTTAGGGGATTCTGATACGCAGTATTTT
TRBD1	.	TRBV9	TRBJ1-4	CASSSTGGPNEKLFF	TGTGCCAGCAGCTCGACAGGGGGACCTAATGAAAAACTGTTTTTT
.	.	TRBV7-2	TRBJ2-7	CASSSRYEQYF	TGTGCCAGCAGCTCTAGGTACGAGCAGTACTTC
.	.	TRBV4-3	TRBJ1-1	CASSQDWARANTEAFF	TGCGCCAGCAGCCAAGATTGGGCCAGGGCGAACACTGAAGCTTTCTTT
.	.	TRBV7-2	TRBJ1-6	CASSLAGNDNSPLHF	TGTGCCAGCAGCTTAGCCGGGAACGATAATTCACCCCTCCACTTT
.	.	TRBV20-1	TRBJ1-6	CSASFRSRLHF	TGCAGTGCTAGCTTCCGGTCTCGCCTCCACTTT
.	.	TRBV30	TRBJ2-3	CAWSPSDYRGGSSDTQYF	TGTGCCTGGAGCCCAAGCGATTATAGGGGGGGGAGTTCAGATACGCAGTATTTT
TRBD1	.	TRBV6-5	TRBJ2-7	CASSDRGRRQYF	TGTGCCAGCAGCGACAGGGGGCGCCGGCAGTACTTC
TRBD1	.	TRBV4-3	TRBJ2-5	CASSQVGQGGKTQYF	TGCGCCAGCAGCCAAGTGGGACAGGGTGGAAAGACCCAGTACTTC
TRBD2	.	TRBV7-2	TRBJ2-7	CASSFFPGLAGGQWEQYF	TGTGCCAGCAGCTTCTTCCCTGGGCTAGCGGGGGGGCAATGGGAGCAGTACTTC
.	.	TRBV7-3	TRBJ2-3	CASSRTLQITDTQYF	TGTGCCAGCAGTAGAACCCTGCAAATCACAGATACGCAGTATTTT
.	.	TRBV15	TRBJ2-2	CATSRGGTGELFF	TGTGCCACCAGCAGAGGGGGTACCGGGGAGCTGTTTTTT
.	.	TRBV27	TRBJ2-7	CASFGLGWNEQYF	TGTGCCAGCTTTGGACTCGGGTGGAACGAGCAGTACTTC
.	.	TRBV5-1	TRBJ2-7	CASSLDGFDEQYF	TGCGCCAGCAGCTTAGATGGGTTCGACGAGCAGTACTTC
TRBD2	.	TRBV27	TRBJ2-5	CASSLVAGKETQYF	TGTGCCAGCAGTTTAGTAGCGGGAAAAGAGACCCAGTACTTC
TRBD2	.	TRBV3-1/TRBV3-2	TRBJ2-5	CASSHYGTSGMYQETQYF	TGTGCCAGCAGCCATTATGGGACTAGCGGGATGTACCAAGAGACCCAGTACTTC
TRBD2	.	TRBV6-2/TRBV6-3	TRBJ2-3	CASSLQTGTSGGKATDTQYF	TGTGCCAGCAGTTTACAAACCGGGACTAGCGGGGGGAAGGCCACAGATACGCAGTATTTT
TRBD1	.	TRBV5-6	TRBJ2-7	CASSLADRAEQYF	TGTGCCAGCAGCTTGGCTGACAGGGCGGAGCAGTACTTC